The present TCR beta chain was sequenced within a study of blood T cell repertoires in COVID-19. Across the whole study: Samples taken during acute and convalescent COVID-19 were collected in the United States, Italy and Spain. PBMCs, B-cell-depleted T cells, or T cells were the source of the cDNA or gDNA that made up the material.

In the authors' methods: Amplification from reference gene primers served as the basis for estimated nucleated cell counts. The protocol was immunoSEQ multiplex PCR, while the TCRdb copy is restricted to in-frame clones and leaves out a portion. The V and J calls and clone size were taken over from that table, and D and trimming were inferred from the DNA. The sample gives about 200,000 clones, around 83% of which show up once; 4.5% to 5% is in the top ten. The V and J ends lost 4 bases and 0 bases respectively, with 12 bases between them. This CDR3 has 15 amino acids. CDR1 MNHEY and CDR2 SVGAGI come from the germline V gene.

This sequence originates from a woman of 80 years or more with acute or convalescent COVID-19. The chain is built from TRBV6-5 and TRBJ1-1; the D gene is possibly TRBD1 (6 bases). Input material: peripheral blood. For the CDR3, the DNA is TGTGCCAGCAGTTCGCCACAGGGATTGAACACTGAAGCTTTCTTT. Residues: CASSSPQGLNTEAFF.